The rows below give T cell receptor beta chains drawn from one sample of a study of cytomegalovirus exposure and HLA in healthy donors. The method was immunoSEQ multiplex PCR; TCRdb's version includes in-frame clones alone and lacks a portion of them. The table lists 150,000 or so clones, around three fifths of them singletons, with over 2.5% in the top ten. The specimen sequenced was PBMCs. The receptor source for this set is a woman aged 25 to 39 in good health and CMV-seropositive. The CDR3 runs from the conserved cysteine through the conserved F or W. A D gene is named only where the DNA matches it firmly. The listing skips clone size in some rows; elsewhere it reads once, few, many or a size class.

abundance: .
v_gene: TRBV5-4
j_gene: TRBJ2-5
d_gene: TRBD2
CDR3nt: TGTGCCAGCAGCTCCGGGACTAGCGGGAGGGAGGAGACCCAGTACTTC
CDR3aa: CASSSGTSGREETQYF

abundance: .
v_gene: TRBV5-4
j_gene: TRBJ2-7
d_gene: TRBD2
CDR3nt: TGTGCCAGCAGCTCCTGGACTAGCGGGAGCTACGAGCAGTACTTC
CDR3aa: CASSSWTSGSYEQYF

abundance: .
v_gene: TRBV28
j_gene: TRBJ1-5
d_gene: TRBD1
CDR3nt: TGTGCCAGCAGTCTAGGACAGGGTAATCAGCCCCAGCATTTT
CDR3aa: CASSLGQGNQPQHF

abundance: few
v_gene: TRBV10-1
j_gene: TRBJ2-3
d_gene: .
CDR3nt: TGCGCCAGCAGCCCAGGGGGGACCACAGATACGCAGTATTTT
CDR3aa: CASSPGGTTDTQYF

abundance: .
v_gene: TRBV18
j_gene: TRBJ2-7
d_gene: TRBD1
CDR3nt: TGTGCCAGCTCACCTTCGACAGGGAGCTCCTACGAGCAGTACTTC
CDR3aa: CASSPSTGSSYEQYF

abundance: .
v_gene: TRBV13
j_gene: TRBJ2-1
d_gene: TRBD1
CDR3nt: TGTGCCAGCAGCTTAGGTCTGTGGGACAGCTCCTACAATGAGCAGTTCTTC
CDR3aa: CASSLGLWDSSYNEQFF

abundance: .
v_gene: TRBV28
j_gene: TRBJ2-7
d_gene: .
CDR3nt: TGTGCCAGCAGCGGGATCCCCACCTCCTACGAGCAGTACTTC
CDR3aa: CASSGIPTSYEQYF

abundance: .
v_gene: TRBV9
j_gene: TRBJ2-7
d_gene: TRBD2
CDR3nt: TGTGCCAGCAGCGTTGCGGGAGAGATCCACGAGCAGTACTTC
CDR3aa: CASSVAGEIHEQYF

abundance: .
v_gene: TRBV2
j_gene: TRBJ1-2
d_gene: .
CDR3nt: .
CDR3aa: CASSEWGSGTF

abundance: few
v_gene: TRBV5-1
j_gene: TRBJ1-3
d_gene: .
CDR3nt: TGCGCCAGCAGCCGATCTGAGGTCTCTGGAAACACCATATATTTT
CDR3aa: CASSRSEVSGNTIYF

abundance: .
v_gene: TRBV5-1
j_gene: TRBJ2-1
d_gene: TRBD2
CDR3nt: TGCGCCAGCACCAGACTAGCGGGAGACCTCTACAATGAGCAGTTCTTC
CDR3aa: CASTRLAGDLYNEQFF

abundance: .
v_gene: TRBV28
j_gene: TRBJ1-1
d_gene: .
CDR3nt: TGTGCCAGCAGTCCCGGACGGGAGAACGCTGAAGCTTTCTTT
CDR3aa: CASSPGRENAEAFF

abundance: .
v_gene: TRBV5-1
j_gene: TRBJ1-4
d_gene: .
CDR3nt: TGCGCCAGCAGCAGGGGTAATGGTTATAATGAAAAACTGTTTTTT
CDR3aa: CASSRGNGYNEKLFF

abundance: .
v_gene: TRBV7-9
j_gene: TRBJ2-3
d_gene: .
CDR3nt: TGTGCCAGCAGCTTACGCCAGGGAGATACGCAGTATTTT
CDR3aa: CASSLRQGDTQYF

abundance: few
v_gene: TRBV7-7
j_gene: TRBJ1-1
d_gene: .
CDR3nt: TGTGCTAGCAGCTTAGTTAAGGTGGAGGGGACTGAAGCTTTCTTT
CDR3aa: CASSLVKVEGTEAFF

abundance: .
v_gene: TRBV6-4
j_gene: TRBJ2-3
d_gene: .
CDR3nt: TGTGCCAGCAGTGACAAGGCAGGGAGCACAGATACGCAGTATTTT
CDR3aa: CASSDKAGSTDTQYF

abundance: .
v_gene: TRBV5-5
j_gene: TRBJ2-7
d_gene: TRBD1
CDR3nt: TGTGCCAGCAGACCAGGACAGGGGACAACCTACGAGCAGTACTTC
CDR3aa: CASRPGQGTTYEQYF

abundance: .
v_gene: TRBV30
j_gene: TRBJ1-1
d_gene: .
CDR3nt: TGTGCCTCACACCCGAGGGTGTGGACCACTGAAGCTTTCTTT
CDR3aa: CASHPRVWTTEAFF

abundance: .
v_gene: TRBV6-6
j_gene: TRBJ2-1
d_gene: .
CDR3nt: TGTGCCAGCAGTTATTATACTAGCTACAATGAGCAGTTCTTC
CDR3aa: CASSYYTSYNEQFF

abundance: .
v_gene: TRBV5-1
j_gene: TRBJ1-2
d_gene: .
CDR3nt: TGCGCCAGCAGCTTGGATCCAGGCCAAGGCTCTAACTATGGCTACACCTTC
CDR3aa: CASSLDPGQGSNYGYTF

abundance: .
v_gene: TRBV5-8
j_gene: TRBJ1-1
d_gene: .
CDR3nt: TGTGCCAGCAGCTACAGCTGGGACACTGAAGCTTTCTTT
CDR3aa: CASSYSWDTEAFF

abundance: .
v_gene: TRBV6-5
j_gene: TRBJ2-7
d_gene: .
CDR3nt: TGTGCCAGCAGAAGGGGGCGGGGAGCCTACGAGCAGTACTTC
CDR3aa: CASRRGRGAYEQYF

abundance: few
v_gene: TRBV2
j_gene: TRBJ2-2
d_gene: .
CDR3nt: TGTGCCAGCAGGGTTACTATGCCCGGGGAGCTGTTTTTT
CDR3aa: CASRVTMPGELFF

abundance: once
v_gene: TRBV6-6
j_gene: TRBJ1-1
d_gene: .
CDR3nt: TGTGCCAGCAGTTACCTCGGGGGGCACACTGAAGCTTTCTTT
CDR3aa: CASSYLGGHTEAFF

abundance: few
v_gene: TRBV29-1
j_gene: TRBJ2-5
d_gene: .
CDR3nt: TGCAGCGTTGAATTCGCAGGACAAGAGACCCAGTACTTC
CDR3aa: CSVEFAGQETQYF

abundance: .
v_gene: TRBV7-6
j_gene: TRBJ2-5
d_gene: .
CDR3nt: TGTGCCAGCAGCTTAGCCCAGGGTGGGTCCCAGTACTTC
CDR3aa: CASSLAQGGSQYF

abundance: .
v_gene: TRBV18
j_gene: TRBJ1-6
d_gene: .
CDR3nt: TGTGCCAGCTCTCTCGAAGGGGCAGGGAATTCACCCCTCCACTTT
CDR3aa: CASSLEGAGNSPLHF

abundance: .
v_gene: TRBV19
j_gene: TRBJ2-7
d_gene: TRBD2
CDR3nt: TGTGCCAGTAGTATAGGTAGCGGGACCTACGAGCAGTACTTC
CDR3aa: CASSIGSGTYEQYF

abundance: .
v_gene: TRBV7-6
j_gene: TRBJ1-1
d_gene: .
CDR3nt: TGTGCCAGCAGCCCGAGTCCAGGGGCCGCTATCCACACTGAAGCTTTCTTT
CDR3aa: CASSPSPGAAIHTEAFF

abundance: few
v_gene: TRBV5-1
j_gene: TRBJ1-1
d_gene: .
CDR3nt: TGCGCCAGCAGACGGGAGGGGGATGAGGCTTTCTTT
CDR3aa: CASRREGDEAFF

abundance: few
v_gene: TRBV13
j_gene: TRBJ1-3
d_gene: .
CDR3nt: TGTGCCAGCAGTGGGCTTGGGGGCGGTTCTGGAAACACCATATATTTT
CDR3aa: CASSGLGGGSGNTIYF

abundance: once
v_gene: TRBV7-9
j_gene: TRBJ1-4
d_gene: TRBD1
CDR3nt: TGTGCCAGCAGCCCCCAGACAGGGGGTGGTGAAAAACTGTTTTTT
CDR3aa: CASSPQTGGGEKLFF

abundance: .
v_gene: TRBV7-7
j_gene: TRBJ2-2
d_gene: TRBD2
CDR3nt: TGTGCCAGCAGCCCAAGACTAGCGGCGAACACCGGGGAGCTGTTTTTT
CDR3aa: CASSPRLAANTGELFF

abundance: .
v_gene: TRBV28
j_gene: TRBJ2-4
d_gene: TRBD2
CDR3nt: TGTGCCAGCAGTGAGAGCGGGAACCAAAAAAACATTCAGTACTTC
CDR3aa: CASSESGNQKNIQYF

abundance: .
v_gene: TRBV30
j_gene: TRBJ1-4
d_gene: .
CDR3nt: TGTGCCTGGAGTGTGGCCTGGGCAGGGGATGAAAAACTGTTTTTT
CDR3aa: CAWSVAWAGDEKLFF

abundance: few
v_gene: TRBV4-1
j_gene: TRBJ2-2
d_gene: TRBD1
CDR3nt: TGCGCCAGCAGCCCAGGAGGCAGGGGGTACACCGGGGAGCTGTTTTTT
CDR3aa: CASSPGGRGYTGELFF

abundance: many
v_gene: TRBV5-6
j_gene: TRBJ1-4
d_gene: .
CDR3nt: TGTGCCAGCAGCCTTTGGGACTTGTCTCAAGAAAAACTGTTTTTT
CDR3aa: CASSLWDLSQEKLFF

abundance: few
v_gene: TRBV6-1
j_gene: TRBJ2-2
d_gene: .
CDR3nt: TGTGCCAGCAGTGATCTAATCGGGGAGCTGTTTTTT
CDR3aa: CASSDLIGELFF

abundance: .
v_gene: TRBV7-9
j_gene: TRBJ2-7
d_gene: .
CDR3nt: TGTGCCAGCAGCCGACTATACGAGCAGTACTTC
CDR3aa: CASSRLYEQYF

abundance: few
v_gene: TRBV11-2
j_gene: TRBJ2-3
d_gene: .
CDR3nt: TGTGCCAGCAGCTTAGATCTAACAGGTACAGATACGCAGTATTTT
CDR3aa: CASSLDLTGTDTQYF

abundance: .
v_gene: TRBV18
j_gene: TRBJ2-7
d_gene: .
CDR3nt: TGTGCCAGCTCACTCGGAAGTGTTCAGGACTGGATCTACGAGCAGTACTTC
CDR3aa: CASSLGSVQDWIYEQYF

abundance: .
v_gene: TRBV10-1
j_gene: TRBJ2-3
d_gene: .
CDR3nt: TGCGCCAGCGGTGCACGGGGGTGGGATACGCAGTATTTT
CDR3aa: CASGARGWDTQYF

abundance: .
v_gene: TRBV14
j_gene: TRBJ1-1
d_gene: .
CDR3nt: TGTGCCAGCAGCCAAGAGATCGGGGGTTGGACTGAAGCTTTCTTT
CDR3aa: CASSQEIGGWTEAFF

abundance: .
v_gene: TRBV7-7
j_gene: TRBJ2-5
d_gene: TRBD2
CDR3nt: TGTGCCAGCAGCCTTCTGGGAGGGAGCCAAGAGACCCAGTACTTC
CDR3aa: CASSLLGGSQETQYF

abundance: .
v_gene: TRBV5-6
j_gene: TRBJ2-1
d_gene: TRBD2
CDR3nt: TGTGCCAGCAGCCCGGGGGGGGCTAGCGGGGACAATGAGCAGTTCTTC
CDR3aa: CASSPGGASGDNEQFF

abundance: few
v_gene: TRBV15
j_gene: TRBJ2-1
d_gene: .
CDR3nt: TGTGCCACCGGATCGGAGGGGTCCTACAATGAGCAGTTCTTC
CDR3aa: CATGSEGSYNEQFF

abundance: .
v_gene: TRBV7-3
j_gene: TRBJ2-1
d_gene: TRBD2
CDR3nt: TGTGCCAGCAGCTCTAGCGGGGTATGGGGCAATGAGCAGTTCTTC
CDR3aa: CASSSSGVWGNEQFF

abundance: .
v_gene: TRBV2
j_gene: TRBJ2-1
d_gene: TRBD2
CDR3nt: TGTGCCACCACACGGGGAGCGGGAGGGGTGTACAATGAGCAGTTCTTC
CDR3aa: CATTRGAGGVYNEQFF